These T cell receptor beta chains were read from a single sample in a study of T cell repertoires in cytomegalovirus infection. Via MiXCR, TCRdb re-called the reads, giving one row per CDR3 protein. The sample contains some 680,000 distinct CDR3 sequences, about 40% of which appear only once. The sequenced material came from PBMCs. The receptor set was obtained from a human donor in good health (CMV status not recorded). Some clones in this sample may be carry-over from other donors' samples. Both conserved end residues are trimmed from each CDR3.

cdr3_length: 12
j_call: TRBJ2-1
v_call: TRBV12-3/TRBV12-4
cdr3_aa: ASSLEQNYNEQF

cdr3_length: 12
j_call: TRBJ1-2
v_call: TRBV6-1
cdr3_aa: ASSTGQGLSGYT

cdr3_length: 13
j_call: TRBJ2-1
v_call: TRBV24-1
cdr3_aa: ATSDLGTGDNEQF

cdr3_length: 12
j_call: TRBJ2-7
v_call: TRBV5-1
cdr3_aa: ASSLAGEFYEQY

cdr3_length: 16
j_call: TRBJ2-5
v_call: TRBV5-1
cdr3_aa: ASSLPGLAGGLQETQY

cdr3_length: 11
j_call: TRBJ2-5
v_call: TRBV10-3
cdr3_aa: AISEDSGVAQY

cdr3_length: 16
j_call: TRBJ2-6
v_call: TRBV28
cdr3_aa: ASRAPRDRSSGANVLT

cdr3_length: 13
j_call: TRBJ1-2
v_call: TRBV28
cdr3_aa: ASSLTNWGDGGYT

cdr3_length: 11
j_call: TRBJ1-5
v_call: TRBV19
cdr3_aa: ASNPLANQPQH

cdr3_length: 16
j_call: TRBJ1-1
v_call: TRBV19
cdr3_aa: ASSVPPSGTHRNTEAF

cdr3_length: 11
j_call: TRBJ2-2
v_call: TRBV7-2
cdr3_aa: ASSHWGTGELF

cdr3_length: 13
j_call: TRBJ2-3
v_call: TRBV7-6
cdr3_aa: ASSFLESAGDTQY

cdr3_length: 12
j_call: TRBJ2-4
v_call: TRBV6-1
cdr3_aa: ASSEVWRLNIQY

cdr3_length: 13
j_call: TRBJ2-3
v_call: TRBV20-1
cdr3_aa: SARALAGDTDTQY

cdr3_length: 11
j_call: TRBJ2-5
v_call: TRBV7-2
cdr3_aa: ASSVGHRETQY

cdr3_length: 14
j_call: TRBJ1-1
v_call: TRBV4-2
cdr3_aa: ASSQAGRSGNTEAF

cdr3_length: 15
j_call: TRBJ2-3
v_call: TRBV4-1
cdr3_aa: ASSQELDQDFTDTQY

cdr3_length: 13
j_call: TRBJ1-2
v_call: TRBV7-2
cdr3_aa: ASSIPQVANYGYT

cdr3_length: 10
j_call: TRBJ2-5
v_call: TRBV20-1
cdr3_aa: TTDRGQETQY

cdr3_length: 11
j_call: TRBJ2-7
v_call: TRBV20-1
cdr3_aa: SARLAGVVEQY

cdr3_length: 14
j_call: TRBJ2-7
v_call: TRBV28
cdr3_aa: ASSFLALAGIYEQY

cdr3_length: 13
j_call: TRBJ1-2
v_call: TRBV28
cdr3_aa: ASSLGRQEKYGYT

cdr3_length: 13
j_call: TRBJ2-2
v_call: TRBV24-1
cdr3_aa: ATNGGFSNTGELF

cdr3_length: 12
j_call: TRBJ2-5
v_call: TRBV6-2/TRBV6-3
cdr3_aa: ASRVHAGEETQY

cdr3_length: 11
j_call: TRBJ2-1
v_call: TRBV7-9
cdr3_aa: AIRAYSNNEQF

cdr3_length: 14
j_call: TRBJ2-6
v_call: TRBV12-3/TRBV12-4
cdr3_aa: ASRITGVSGANVLT

cdr3_length: 11
j_call: TRBJ2-7
v_call: TRBV15
cdr3_aa: ATMQADSYEQY

cdr3_length: 13
j_call: TRBJ2-5
v_call: TRBV12-3/TRBV12-4
cdr3_aa: ASSLAGAYQETQY

cdr3_length: 14
j_call: TRBJ1-1
v_call: TRBV5-5
cdr3_aa: ASSWFAGDRNTEAF

cdr3_length: 12
j_call: TRBJ1-1
v_call: TRBV18
cdr3_aa: ASSPPSVNTEAF

cdr3_length: 13
j_call: TRBJ2-3
v_call: TRBV20-1
cdr3_aa: SAWVAGGSTDTQY

cdr3_length: 9
j_call: TRBJ1-1
v_call: TRBV6-6
cdr3_aa: ASTGLSEAF

cdr3_length: 13
j_call: TRBJ2-7
v_call: TRBV6-8
cdr3_aa: ASSRLRGGQGEQY

cdr3_length: 14
j_call: TRBJ2-1
v_call: TRBV28
cdr3_aa: ASSFWLSGRVFEQF

cdr3_length: 9
j_call: TRBJ1-1
v_call: TRBV7-2
cdr3_aa: ASSLKTTAF

cdr3_length: 14
j_call: TRBJ1-5
v_call: TRBV6-5
cdr3_aa: ASSHMGGQGNQPQH